This T cell receptor (beta chain) was observed in a study of radiation and T cells in renal cell carcinoma. Time point reported: blood 4 weeks post-SBRT, at nephrectomy. The treatment denotes: 15 Gy SBRT to primary tumor, nephrectomy 4 weeks later. The trim removed 2 bases at V and 5 bases at J, leaving 7 bases unmatched. Germline CDR1 and CDR2: SGHDT and YYEEEE. The CDR3 is made up of 15 amino acids. The table came from immunoSEQ multiplex PCR; TCRdb's copy has only in-frame clones and leaves some out. The top ten hold 7.2% of the sample, which has roughly 92,000 clones, roughly 84% seen once. J is TRBJ1-5 and V is TRBV5-6, with 7 bases that match TRBD1. Here the sequenced sample was blood, taken from a patient whose treatment included radiotherapy and nephrectomy. The sequence derives from a man aged 55 to 69 with renal cell carcinoma. DNA of the CDR3: TGTGCCAGCAGCTTAGGGGGCGGGGGACATCAGCCCCAGCATTTT. Residues: CASSLGGGGHQPQHF.